The entry below describes one T cell receptor beta chain. Its antigen is unknown. PCR employed 60 Vbeta and 13 Jbeta primers. TCRdb keeps only in-frame clones here, not all; method: immunoSEQ multiplex PCR. The profile shows approximately 150,000 clones, around 79% of them singletons. V gave up 5 bases and J gave up 0 bases; unmatched junction bases: 6. The length of the CDR3 is 17 residues. The germline V gene encodes CDR1 SGHTA and CDR2 FQGNSA. The data derive from a study of cytomegalovirus exposure and HLA in healthy donors. Study-level information: An early data release held approximately 85 million unique TCRs from HLA-typed donors.

The study, taken as a whole, reports: In a later analysis, a missense DCLRE1C variant was linked to TCR beta V- and J-gene trimming.

The J gene is TRBJ2-1, the V gene TRBV7-2, with TRBD2 matching over 11 bases. This clonotype was sampled from a middle-aged woman in good health and CMV-seropositive. What was sequenced was PBMCs. The CDR3 DNA follows: TGTGCCAGCAGCCCACGACTAGCGGGGAGCTCCTACAATGAGCAGTTCTTC. Its translation: CASSPRLAGSSYNEQFF. Complete variable domain (other parts from reference TRBV7-2 and TRBJ2-1): GAGVSQSPSNKVTEKGKDVELRCDPISGHTALYWYRQSLGQGLEFLIYFQGNSAPDKSGLPSDRFSAERTGGSVSTLTIQRTQQEDSAVYLCASSPRLAGSSYNEQFFGPGTRLTVL.